The clone carrying this T cell receptor (beta chain) was seen only once. Antigen: not known. The sample originates from a study of CD8+ T cells in alopecia areata. Overall study results and limits: Sequencing of scalp samples also includes resident alphabeta T cells from normal skin. Lesional scalp, especially alopecia totalis/universalis, showed higher clonality than normal scalp.

Reverse transcribed after extraction, RNA yielded cDNA as the sequencing template. TCRdb's copy holds only in-frame clones and misses some; the assay was immunoSEQ multiplex PCR. The data show about 140,000 clones, with approximately 56% seen just once and 36% held by the top ten. Trimming took 5 bases from V and 4 from J, leaving 16 bases between them. The length of the CDR3 is 15 residues. CDR1 and CDR2 from the germline V gene are MNHEY and SMNVEV (reference sequence). Both CD4+ and CD8+ T cells were separated by sorting PBMCs. This TCR was sampled from a human donor in good health. Sequenced input: CD8+ T cells sorted from blood. The chain carries TRBV27 and TRBJ2-3, with D tentatively TRBD1 (5 bases). The CDR3 protein is CASSASTVGADTQYF. The DNA for the CDR3 is TGTGCCAGCAGTGCATCTACAGTAGGGGCAGATACGCAGTATTTT.